These 19 T cell receptor beta chains were sequenced from one sample in a study of T-cell reconstitution after alpha-beta-depleted transplantation in children. Unique molecular identifiers tagged the TCRbeta library. One entry per CDR3 protein results from TCRdb running MiXCR on the PCR reads. The sample holds about 500,000 distinct CDR3 sequences, approximately 30% seen once. The sequencing used PBMCs from the stem cell graft donor, collected from the stem cell graft. The receptors here all came from a human donor who donated a stem cell graft to a child with aplastic anemia.

V usage is TRBV15 and J usage is TRBJ2-5, with a possible D match to TRBD2 (5 bases). Deletions cut 5 bases from V and 10 bases from J, with 23 bases between. Germline V gene lookup returns CDR1 LNHNV and CDR2 YYDKDF (reference sequence). The CDR3 runs 15 residues. CDR3 in amino acids: CATSLNPGNEEYQYF. CDR3 in DNA: TGTGCCACCAGCCTTAATCCGGGGAACGAGGAGTACCAGTACTTC.

The genes are TRBV5-1 and TRBJ2-3; 8 nucleotides line up with TRBD2. J gave up 4 bases and V 4 bases, and 8 bases lay outside the gene matches. This CDR3 region has 15 residues. Looked up from germline, CDR1 is SGHRS and CDR2 is YFSETQ. CDR3 residues: CASSGITGGADTQYF. The DNA for the CDR3 is TGCGCCAGCAGCGGAATAACGGGAGGGGCAGATACGCAGTATTTT.

This clonotype appeared a single time. This sequence joins TRBV19 and TRBJ1-3; D remains ambiguous. V was trimmed by 6 bases and J by 0 bases, leaving 9 bases between them. This CDR3 comprises 14 residues. Germline V gene lookup returns CDR1 LNHDA and CDR2 SQIVND (reference sequence). CDR3 coding DNA: TGTGCCAGTAGAGGAGGTAACTCTGGAAACACCATATATTTT. Translating it yields CASRGGNSGNTIYF.

This clonotype was counted a few times. The CDR3 DNA reads as TGTGCCAGCAGAGTAGCGGCGGCCCAGGGTGAGCAGTTCTTC. Translated: CASRVAAAQGEQFF. This rearrangement joins TRBV12-3 or TRBV12-4 to TRBJ2-1; perhaps TRBD2 as D (6 bases). The CDR3 has 14 residues. The V end was cut by 6 bases, the J end by 9 bases, with 18 bases between.

This clonotype was recorded a few times. V gene TRBV4-3 combines with J gene TRBJ2-5; 9 nucleotides agree with TRBD2. This CDR3 is 13 amino acids long. From germline, CDR1 is LGHNA and CDR2 YSLEER. V shed 4 bases and J 4 bases; nucleotides not matched to a gene: 1. The CDR3 DNA reads as TGCGCCAGCAGCCTACTAGCGGGAGAGACCCAGTACTTC. This codes for CASSLLAGETQYF.

The V call is TRBV14, the J call TRBJ1-1; 7 nucleotides line up with TRBD1. Germline V gene sequence: CDR1 SGHDN, CDR2 FVKESK. The CDR3 is 15 amino acids. The J segment lost 2 bases and the V segment lost 3 bases, leaving 6 bases of the junction unmatched. The CDR3 sequence is CASSHLTGQNTEAFF. Here the CDR3 DNA reads TGTGCCAGCAGCCACCTGACAGGGCAAAACACTGAAGCTTTCTTT.

A few counts support this clonotype. The chain is built from TRBV7-2 and TRBJ1-3; tentative D call: TRBD1 (5 bases). This CDR3 region has 15 residues. Germline V gene data show CDR1 as SGHTA and CDR2 as FQGNSA. V was clipped by 4 bases and J by 0 bases, with 10 bases between them. DNA for the CDR3: TGTGCCAGCAGCTACGACAGCACCTCTGGAAACACCATATATTTT. Translation gives CASSYDSTSGNTIYF.

The chain carries TRBV9 and TRBJ2-7; 7 bases line up with TRBD1. Trimming cost V 0 bases and J 2 bases; bases outside gene matches: 5. CDR1 is SGDLS, CDR2 YYNGEE, per germline. The CDR3 spans 15 residues. The CDR3 loop is CASSVEGDSTYEQYF. CDR3 DNA sequence: TGTGCCAGCAGCGTAGAGGGGGACAGCACCTACGAGCAGTACTTC.

The chain joins TRBV6-2 or TRBV6-3 to TRBJ2-7; 11 bases map to TRBD2. V shed 6 bases and J 4 bases; nucleotides not matched to a gene: 5. Germline lookup yields CDR1 MNHEY and CDR2 SVGEGT. CDR3 length: 14 amino acids. The CDR3 bases are TGTGCCAGCAGGCTCACTAGCGGGAGTTACGAGCAGTACGTC. Residues: CASRLTSGSYEQYV.

The rearrangement links TRBV6-5 to TRBJ1-2; D is perhaps TRBD1 (5 bases). From germline, CDR1 is MNHEY and CDR2 SVGAGI. V lost 2 bases and J lost 6, with 13 bases in between. The length of the CDR3 is 14 residues. CDR3 sequence: CASSYRRGDDGYTF. CDR3 nucleotides: TGTGCCAGCAGTTACCGGAGAGGGGATGATGGCTACACCTTC.

This clonotype has only a few counts. This chain joins TRBV11-2 and TRBJ1-1; D is uncertain. The CDR3 is 12 residues long. With 3 bases removed from V and 7 bases from J, the gap between germline ends came to 9 bases. The germline V gene encodes CDR1 SGHAT and CDR2 FQNNGV. The CDR3 loop reads CASSFSRFEAFF. The CDR3 DNA reads TGTGCCAGCAGCTTCTCCAGGTTTGAAGCTTTCTTT.

The chain employs TRBV20-1 and TRBJ2-3, with 7 positions matching TRBD1. Germline V gene data show CDR1 as DFQATT and CDR2 as SNEGSKA (reference sequence). Germline trimming cut 0 bases from V and 9 bases from J; bases unmatched to any gene: 12. This CDR3 is 15 amino acids long. For the CDR3, the DNA is TGCAGTGCTAGAGATCAGGGGGTTTCCGGAGGAACGCAGTATTTT. Protein sequence: CSARDQGVSGGTQYF.

The CDR3 sequence is CAWSNSGLEAFF. DNA for the CDR3: TGTGCCTGGAGTAATTCGGGGCTTGAAGCTTTCTTT. The rearrangement uses TRBV30 and TRBJ1-1; a weak D match, TRBD1 (5 bases). Trimming removed 2 bases from V and 7 bases from J, with 11 bases in between. Germline V lookup: CDR1 GTSNPN, CDR2 SVGIG (reference sequence). This CDR3 is built from 12 residues.

In this sample, this clonotype turned up a few times. This chain connects TRBV14 to TRBJ2-1, with 9 nucleotides matching TRBD1. The CDR3 extends over 16 amino acids. Germline CDR1 and CDR2: SGHDN and FVKESK. The J segment lost 3 bases and the V segment lost 2 bases, leaving 5 bases of the junction unmatched. CDR3 loop: CASSQKSGQGYNEQFF. The DNA of the CDR3 is TGTGCCAGCAGCCAAAAATCGGGACAGGGCTACAATGAGCAGTTCTTC. Supplemented by reference TRBV14 and TRBJ2-1, the full variable domain reads EAGVTQFPSHSVIEKGQTVTLRCDPISGHDNLYWYRRVMGKEIKFLLHFVKESKQDESGMPNNRFLAERTGGTYSTLKVQPAELEDSGVYFCASSQKSGQGYNEQFFGPGTRLTVL.

This clonotype appeared a few times. The chain has TRBV12-3 or TRBV12-4 and TRBJ2-7; TRBD1 matches at 10 bases. The V gene end was trimmed by 3 bases and the J gene end by 3 bases; junction bases not matched to a gene: 5. This CDR3 contains 15 residues. DNA of the CDR3: TGTGCCAGCAGTTTGGGGACAGGGGATTACTACGAGCAGTACTTC. Protein product: CASSLGTGDYYEQYF.

The CDR3 DNA reads as TGTGCCAGCAGCCAAACCGGGACTAGCGTCTGGAATGAGCAGTTCTTC. The encoded protein is CASSQTGTSVWNEQFF. The chain couples TRBV7-2 to TRBJ2-1, with TRBD2 matching over 10 bases. CDR1 SGHTA and CDR2 FQGNSA come from the germline V gene. The V segment lost 5 bases and the J segment 7 bases; nucleotides outside the gene matches: 11. This CDR3 is built from 16 residues.

V usage is TRBV5-4 and J usage is TRBJ2-1; 8 bases align to TRBD2. From germline, CDR1 is SGHNT and CDR2 YYREEE (reference sequence). Losses at the gene ends were 1 base for V and 0 bases for J; bases not matched to a gene: 3. This CDR3 spans 16 amino acids. The CDR3 spells CASSLMAGGSYNEQFF. The CDR3, as DNA: TGTGCCAGCAGCTTGATGGCGGGAGGCTCCTACAATGAGCAGTTCTTC.

The chain joins TRBV19 to TRBJ1-4, with D possibly being TRBD1 (5 bases). The CDR3 contains 16 residues. With 3 bases removed from V and 0 bases from J, the gap between germline ends came to 11 bases. Germline-derived CDR1 and CDR2 are LNHDA and SQIVND (reference sequence). CDR3 coding DNA: TGTGCCAGTAGTATGGGCACAGGAGCAACTAATGAAAAACTGTTTTTT. It encodes CASSMGTGATNEKLFF. The full variable domain, its missing parts supplied by reference TRBV19 and TRBJ1-4, is DGGITQSPKYLFRKEGQNVTLSCEQNLNHDAMYWYRQDPGQGLRLIYYSQIVNDFQKGDIAEGYSVSREKKESFPLTVTSAQKNPTAFYLCASSMGTGATNEKLFFGSGTQLSVL.

The J gene is TRBJ2-7, the V gene TRBV9; TRBD2 aligns across 14 bases. The CDR3 spans 15 residues. Germline V gene data show CDR1 as SGDLS and CDR2 as YYNGEE. V shed 2 bases and J 5 bases; nucleotides not matched to a gene: 3. CDR3 coding DNA: TGTGCCAGCAGCGTGACTAGCGGGAGGGCCAACGAGCAGTACTTC. It encodes CASSVTSGRANEQYF.